The clone carrying this TCR beta chain was seen repeatedly, ten times or more. As yet, its antigen is unknown. This entry comes from a study of T cells in Graves' hyperthyroidism and ophthalmopathy. Study results and caveats: Ophthalmopathy could be told apart from stable hyperthyroidism with a 13 V-J model.

TCR beta CDR3 region amplification was performed from RNA transcripts. Carried out on the TCR CDR3, a first-round RT-PCR used the HTBI primer set. TCRdb re-analysed the multiplex PCR reads in MiXCR, keeping a single row per CDR3 protein. The profile covers about 160,000 distinct CDR3 sequences, with just under 9.5% appearing a single time and roughly 23% taken by the ten largest. The sample consisted of blood. The receptor's source is a woman between 18 and 29 years old with Graves' hyperthyroidism that later progressed to Graves' ophthalmopathy.

For the CDR3, the DNA is TGTGCCAGCAGTGAATTCTTTACAGTGATGAACACTGAAGCTTTCTTT. Encoded protein: CASSEFFTVMNTEAFF. The gene calls are TRBV6-1 and TRBJ1-1; D ambiguous. Between the trimmed V and J ends, which lost 2 bases and 0 bases, there was a span of 13 bases. The CDR3 runs to 16 residues. Germline V gene sequence: CDR1 MNHNS, CDR2 SASEGT.